The T cell receptor beta chain described here comes from a study of T cell responses to AZD1222 COVID-19 vaccine. The study, taken as a whole, reports: Nearly half of unique spike-specific TCRs reportedly avoided B.1.351 and B.1.1.7 mutated regions. Donor demographics were predominantly white British with a female majority; clonal diversity may be underestimated.

Note on this clone: Its matching antigen is unknown.

J was trimmed by 1 base and V by 0 bases; bases with no gene match: 2. The length of the CDR3 is 16 residues. CDR1 and CDR2 from the germline V gene are SGHTA and FQGNSA. The method was immunoSEQ multiplex PCR; TCRdb's version includes in-frame clones alone and lacks a portion of them. This sample carries about 150,000 clones, more than 75% of them seen once, and the ten largest clones take over 8%. J is TRBJ2-3 and V is TRBV7-2; 9 bases line up with TRBD1. This TCR was recovered from an adult who received the AZD1222 COVID-19 vaccine. The specimen comprised peripheral blood, sampled 28 days after the second AZD1222 dose. The CDR3 loop is CASSLAGTGRTDTQYF. In DNA form, the CDR3 reads TGTGCCAGCAGCTTAGCTGGGACAGGGCGCACAGATACGCAGTATTTT.